Sequencing of this T cell receptor beta chain was carried out in a study of cytomegalovirus exposure and HLA in healthy donors. Whole-study context: One earlier analysis, a look at 150 million to 200 million T cells, found some 110 million unique TCR beta sequences.

Germline CDR1 SNHLY, CDR2 FYNNEI. This CDR3 is 10 amino acids long. V was clipped by 9 bases and J by 7 bases; unmatched bases: 2. Note on this clone: Its target is unknown.

Researchers ran the PCR with 60 Vbeta and 13 Jbeta primers. The data were produced by immunoSEQ multiplex PCR, yet TCRdb's version contains in-frame clones alone and is incomplete. The sample shows 60,000 to 70,000 clones, around three quarters of them seen only once. Whole-study findings and limits: Rates of TCR association differed by HLA locus in a later analysis, with DRB1 highest and HLA-C lowest. Cytomegalovirus status was reportedly diagnosed by the classifier with high specificity and sensitivity.

The chain combines TRBV2 with TRBJ1-1, with TRBD1 matching 7 bases. The TCR comes from a woman between 25 and 40 years old in good health and CMV-seronegative. Input material: PBMCs. CDR3 sequence reads: CASGTVEAFF. Here the CDR3 DNA reads TGTGCCAGTGGGACAGTTGAAGCTTTCTTT.